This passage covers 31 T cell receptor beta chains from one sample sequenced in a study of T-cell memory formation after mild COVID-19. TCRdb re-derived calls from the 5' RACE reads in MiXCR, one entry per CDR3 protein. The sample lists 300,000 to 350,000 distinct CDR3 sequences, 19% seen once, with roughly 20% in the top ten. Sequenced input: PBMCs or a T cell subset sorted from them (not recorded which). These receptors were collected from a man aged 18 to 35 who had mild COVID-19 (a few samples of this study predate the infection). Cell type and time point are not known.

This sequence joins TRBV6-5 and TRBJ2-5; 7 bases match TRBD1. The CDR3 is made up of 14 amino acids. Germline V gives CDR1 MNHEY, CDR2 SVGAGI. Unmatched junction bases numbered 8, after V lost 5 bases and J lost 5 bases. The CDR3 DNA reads TGTGCCAGCAGTCGAGACAGGGCCAGGGAGACCCAGTACTTC. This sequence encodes CASSRDRARETQYF.

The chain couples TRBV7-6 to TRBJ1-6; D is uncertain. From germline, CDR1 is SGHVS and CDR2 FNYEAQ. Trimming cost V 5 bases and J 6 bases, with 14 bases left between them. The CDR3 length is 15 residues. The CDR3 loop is CASSPSWSPNSPLHF. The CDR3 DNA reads TGTGCCAGCAGCCCATCTTGGAGCCCTAATTCACCCCTCCACTTT.

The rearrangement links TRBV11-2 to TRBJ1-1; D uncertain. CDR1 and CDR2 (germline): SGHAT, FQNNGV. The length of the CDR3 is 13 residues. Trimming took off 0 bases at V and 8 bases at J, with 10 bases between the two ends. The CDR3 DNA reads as TGTGCCAGCAGCTTAGATCGGGTAGGAGAAGCTTTCTTT. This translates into CASSLDRVGEAFF. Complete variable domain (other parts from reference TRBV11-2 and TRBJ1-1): EAGVAQSPRYKIIEKRQSVAFWCNPISGHATLYWYQQILGQGPKLLIQFQNNGVVDDSQLPKDRFSAERLKGVDSTLKIQPAKLEDSAVYLCASSLDRVGEAFFGQGTRLTVV.

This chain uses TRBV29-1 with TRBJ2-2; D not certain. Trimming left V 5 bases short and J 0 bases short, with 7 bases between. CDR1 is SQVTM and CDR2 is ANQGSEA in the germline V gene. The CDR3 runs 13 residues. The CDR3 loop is CSVCLANTGELFF. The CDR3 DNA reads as TGCAGCGTTTGTTTGGCGAACACCGGGGAGCTGTTTTTT.

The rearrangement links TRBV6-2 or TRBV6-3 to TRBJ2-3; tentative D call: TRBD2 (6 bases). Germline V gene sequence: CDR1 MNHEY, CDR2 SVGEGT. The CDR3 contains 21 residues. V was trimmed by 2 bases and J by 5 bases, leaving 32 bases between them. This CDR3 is CASSYAPMKSTAGGALDTQYF. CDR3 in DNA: TGTGCCAGCAGTTACGCACCTATGAAATCGACAGCTGGCGGGGCCCTAGATACGCAGTATTTT.

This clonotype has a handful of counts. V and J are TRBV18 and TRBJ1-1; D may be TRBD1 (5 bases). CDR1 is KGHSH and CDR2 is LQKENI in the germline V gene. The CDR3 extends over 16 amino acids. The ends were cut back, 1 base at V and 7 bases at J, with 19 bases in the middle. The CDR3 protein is CASSPRGDSLRGEAFF. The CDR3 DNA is TGTGCCAGCTCACCACGGGGGGACTCTTTAAGGGGTGAAGCTTTCTTT.

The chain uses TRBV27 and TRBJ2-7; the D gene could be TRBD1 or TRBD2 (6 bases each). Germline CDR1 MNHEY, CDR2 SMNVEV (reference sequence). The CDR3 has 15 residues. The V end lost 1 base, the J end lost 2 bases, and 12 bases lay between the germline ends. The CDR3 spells CASSLLGGQPYEQYF. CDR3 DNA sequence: TGTGCCAGCAGTTTATTAGGGGGGCAGCCCTACGAGCAGTACTTC.

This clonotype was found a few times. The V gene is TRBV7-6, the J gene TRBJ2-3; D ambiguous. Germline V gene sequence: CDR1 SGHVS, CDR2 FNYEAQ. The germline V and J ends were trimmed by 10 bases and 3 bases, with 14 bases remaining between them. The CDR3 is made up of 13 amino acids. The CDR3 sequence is CATAPGGTDTQYF. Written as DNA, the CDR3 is TGTGCCACGGCCCCGGGTGGGACAGATACGCAGTATTTT.

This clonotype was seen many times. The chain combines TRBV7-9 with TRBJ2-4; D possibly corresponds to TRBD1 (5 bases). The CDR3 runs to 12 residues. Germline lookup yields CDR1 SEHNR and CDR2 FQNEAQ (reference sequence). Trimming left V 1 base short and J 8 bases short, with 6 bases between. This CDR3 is CASSLDRHIQYF. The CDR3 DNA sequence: TGTGCCAGCAGCTTAGACAGGCACATTCAGTACTTC.

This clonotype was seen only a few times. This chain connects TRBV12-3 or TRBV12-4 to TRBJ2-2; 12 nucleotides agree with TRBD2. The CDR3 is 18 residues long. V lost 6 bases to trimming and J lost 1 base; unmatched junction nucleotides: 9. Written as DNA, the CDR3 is TGTGCCAGCAGCCCCCGGACTAGCGGGGCTTTGAACACCGGGGAGCTGTTTTTT. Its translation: CASSPRTSGALNTGELFF.

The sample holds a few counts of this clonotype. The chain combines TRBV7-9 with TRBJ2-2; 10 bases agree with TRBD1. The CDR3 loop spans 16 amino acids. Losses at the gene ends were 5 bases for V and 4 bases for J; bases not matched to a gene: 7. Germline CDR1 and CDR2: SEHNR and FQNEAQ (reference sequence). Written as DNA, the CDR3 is TGTGCCAGCAGCGTAACCGGGACAGGGGTCACCGGGGAGCTGTTTTTT. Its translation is CASSVTGTGVTGELFF.

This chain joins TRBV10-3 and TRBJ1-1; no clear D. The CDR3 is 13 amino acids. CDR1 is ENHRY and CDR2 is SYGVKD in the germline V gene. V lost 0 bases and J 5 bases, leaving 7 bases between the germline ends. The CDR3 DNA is TGTGCCATCAGTGAGTCGGAGAGGACTGAAGCTTTCTTT. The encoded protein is CAISESERTEAFF.

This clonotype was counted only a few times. The CDR3 here is CASSQLGTALQETQYF. The CDR3, as DNA: TGTGCCAGCAGCCAACTCGGGACAGCTCTTCAAGAGACCCAGTACTTC. The chain uses TRBV14 and TRBJ2-5; 7 bases agree with TRBD1. J was trimmed by 2 bases and V by 2 bases; bases with no gene match: 8. CDR3 length equals 16 residues. Germline CDR1 reads SGHDN; CDR2 reads FVKESK.

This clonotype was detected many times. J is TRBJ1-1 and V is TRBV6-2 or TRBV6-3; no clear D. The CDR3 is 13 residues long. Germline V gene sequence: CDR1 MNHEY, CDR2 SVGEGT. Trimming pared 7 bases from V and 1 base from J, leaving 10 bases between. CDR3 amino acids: CASTNGRNTEAFF. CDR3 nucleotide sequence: TGTGCCAGCACCAACGGGAGGAACACTGAAGCTTTCTTT.

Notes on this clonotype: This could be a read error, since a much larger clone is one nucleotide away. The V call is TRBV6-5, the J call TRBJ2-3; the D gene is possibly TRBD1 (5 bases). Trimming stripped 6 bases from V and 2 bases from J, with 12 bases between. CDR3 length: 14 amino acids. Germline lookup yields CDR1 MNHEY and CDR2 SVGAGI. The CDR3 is CASRLRGTTDTQYF. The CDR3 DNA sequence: TGTGCCAGCAGATTAAGGGGTACCACAGATACGCAGTATTTT.

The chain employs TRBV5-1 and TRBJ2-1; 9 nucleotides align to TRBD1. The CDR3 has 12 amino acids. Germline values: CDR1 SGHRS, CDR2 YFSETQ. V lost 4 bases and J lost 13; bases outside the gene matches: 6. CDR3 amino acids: CASSEGTGRQFF. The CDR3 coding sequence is TGCGCCAGCAGCGAAGGGACAGGGAGACAGTTCTTC.

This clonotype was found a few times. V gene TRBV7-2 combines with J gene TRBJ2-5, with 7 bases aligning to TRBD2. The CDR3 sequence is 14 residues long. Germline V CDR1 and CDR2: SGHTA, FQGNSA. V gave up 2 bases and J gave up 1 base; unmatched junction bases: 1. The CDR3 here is CASSLQRGQETQYF. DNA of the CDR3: TGTGCCAGCAGCTTACAGCGGGGCCAAGAGACCCAGTACTTC.

In nucleotides, the CDR3 is TGCGCCAGCAGCCCTGAAGGCAGCTCTGGGGCCAACGTCCTGACTTTC. Protein: CASSPEGSSGANVLTF. This chain joins TRBV5-1 and TRBJ2-6, with D unresolved. The CDR3 totals 16 residues. The germline CDR1 and CDR2 sequences are SGHRS and YFSETQ. With 4 bases removed from V and 0 bases from J, the gap between germline ends came to 11 bases.

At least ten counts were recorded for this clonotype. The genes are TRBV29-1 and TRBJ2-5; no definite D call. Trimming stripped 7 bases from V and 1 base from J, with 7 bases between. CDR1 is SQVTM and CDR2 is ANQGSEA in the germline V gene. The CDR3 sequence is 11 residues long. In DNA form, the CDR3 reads TGCAGCGCGGACCCCCAAGAGACCCAGTACTTC. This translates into CSADPQETQYF.

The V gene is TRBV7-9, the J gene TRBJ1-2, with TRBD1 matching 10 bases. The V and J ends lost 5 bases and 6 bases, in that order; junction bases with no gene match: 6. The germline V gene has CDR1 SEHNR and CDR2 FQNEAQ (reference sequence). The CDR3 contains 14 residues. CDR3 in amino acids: CASSPSGTGDGYTF. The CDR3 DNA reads TGTGCCAGCAGCCCTAGCGGGACAGGGGATGGCTACACCTTC. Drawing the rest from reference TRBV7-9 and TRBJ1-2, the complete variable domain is DTGVSQNPRHKITKRGQNVTFRCDPISEHNRLYWYRQTLGQGPEFLTYFQNEAQLEKSRLLSDRFSAERPKGSFSTLEIQRTEQGDSAMYLCASSPSGTGDGYTFGSGTRLTVV.

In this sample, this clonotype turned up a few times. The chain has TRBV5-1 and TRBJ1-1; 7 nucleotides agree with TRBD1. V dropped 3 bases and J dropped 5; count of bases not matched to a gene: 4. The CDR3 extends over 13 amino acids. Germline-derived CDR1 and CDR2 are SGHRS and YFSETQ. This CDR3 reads CASSSGQATEAFF. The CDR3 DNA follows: TGCGCCAGCAGCTCTGGACAGGCAACTGAAGCTTTCTTT. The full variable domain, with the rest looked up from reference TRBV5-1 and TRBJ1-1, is KAGVTQTPRYLIKTRGQQVTLSCSPISGHRSVSWYQQTPGQGLQFLFEYFSETQRNKGNFPGRFSGRQFSNSRSEMNVSTLELGDSALYLCASSSGQATEAFFGQGTRLTVV.

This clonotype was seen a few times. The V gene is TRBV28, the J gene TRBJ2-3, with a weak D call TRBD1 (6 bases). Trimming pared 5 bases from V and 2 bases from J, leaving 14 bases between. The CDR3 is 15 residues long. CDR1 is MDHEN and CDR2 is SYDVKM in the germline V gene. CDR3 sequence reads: CASSPGQTHTDTQYF. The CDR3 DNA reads TGTGCCAGCAGTCCAGGACAGACTCACACAGATACGCAGTATTTT.

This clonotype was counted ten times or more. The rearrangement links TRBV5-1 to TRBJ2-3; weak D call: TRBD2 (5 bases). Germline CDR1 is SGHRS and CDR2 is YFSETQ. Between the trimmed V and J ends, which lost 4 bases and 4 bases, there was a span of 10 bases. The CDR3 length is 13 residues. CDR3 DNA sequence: TGCGCCAGCAGCAGCGAGGGCGCAGATACGCAGTATTTT. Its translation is CASSSEGADTQYF.

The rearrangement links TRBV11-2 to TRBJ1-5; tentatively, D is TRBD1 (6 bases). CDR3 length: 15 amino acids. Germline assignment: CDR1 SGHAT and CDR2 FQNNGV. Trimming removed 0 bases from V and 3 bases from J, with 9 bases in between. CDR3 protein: CASSLEAGVNQPQHF. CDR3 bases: TGTGCCAGCAGCTTAGAGGCAGGGGTCAATCAGCCCCAGCATTTT.

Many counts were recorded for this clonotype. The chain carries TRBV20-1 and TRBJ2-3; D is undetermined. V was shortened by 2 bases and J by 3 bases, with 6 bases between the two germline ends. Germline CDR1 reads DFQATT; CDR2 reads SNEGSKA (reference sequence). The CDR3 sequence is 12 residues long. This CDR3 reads CSARTGTDTQYF. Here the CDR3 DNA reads TGCAGTGCTAGAACCGGGACAGATACGCAGTATTTT.

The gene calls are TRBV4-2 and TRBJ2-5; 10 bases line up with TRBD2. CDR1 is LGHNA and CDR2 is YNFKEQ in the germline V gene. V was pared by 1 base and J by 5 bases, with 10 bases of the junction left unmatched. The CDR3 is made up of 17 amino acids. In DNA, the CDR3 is TGTGCCAGCAGCCAAGTGCTGAGCGGGGGGGCCGGTGAGACCCAGTACTTC. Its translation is CASSQVLSGGAGETQYF.

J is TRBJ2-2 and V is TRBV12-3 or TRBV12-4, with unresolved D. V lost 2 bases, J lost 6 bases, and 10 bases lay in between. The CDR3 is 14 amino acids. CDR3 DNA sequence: TGTGCCAGCAGTTTAACTTCCTCCTCCGGGGAGCTGTTTTTT. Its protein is CASSLTSSSGELFF.

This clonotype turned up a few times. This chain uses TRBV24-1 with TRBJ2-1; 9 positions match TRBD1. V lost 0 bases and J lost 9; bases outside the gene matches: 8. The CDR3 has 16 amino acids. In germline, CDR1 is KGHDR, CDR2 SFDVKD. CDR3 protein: CATSDLTGGAKVEQFF. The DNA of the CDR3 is TGTGCCACCAGTGATTTGACAGGGGGCGCGAAAGTTGAGCAGTTCTTC.

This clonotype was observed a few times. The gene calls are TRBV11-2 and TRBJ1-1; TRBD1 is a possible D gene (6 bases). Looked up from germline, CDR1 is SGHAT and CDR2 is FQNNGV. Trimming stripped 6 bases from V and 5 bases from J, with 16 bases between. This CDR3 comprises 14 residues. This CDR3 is CASSQDSRTTEAFF. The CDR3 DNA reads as TGTGCCAGCAGTCAGGACAGCAGGACGACTGAAGCTTTCTTT.

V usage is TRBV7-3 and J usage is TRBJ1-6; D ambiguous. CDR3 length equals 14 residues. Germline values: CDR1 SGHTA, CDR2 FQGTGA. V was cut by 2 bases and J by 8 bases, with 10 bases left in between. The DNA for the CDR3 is TGTGCCAGCAGCTTAGGAGTTCGCTATTCACCCCTCCACTTT. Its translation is CASSLGVRYSPLHF.

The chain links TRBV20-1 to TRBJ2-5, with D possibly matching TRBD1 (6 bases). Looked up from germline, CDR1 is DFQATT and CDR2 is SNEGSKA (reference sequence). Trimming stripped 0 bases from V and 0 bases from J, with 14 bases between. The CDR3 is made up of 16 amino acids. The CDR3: CSARDRQGKYQETQYF. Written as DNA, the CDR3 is TGCAGTGCTAGAGATCGCCAGGGGAAGTACCAAGAGACCCAGTACTTC.